This T cell receptor beta chain is from a study of human T cells and chemical hapten exposure. Individual cDNA molecules had unique molecular identifiers attached to them by the library. TCRdb processed the reads anew with MiXCR; each CDR3 protein has one entry. The data contain around 120,000 distinct CDR3 sequences, roughly 8.5% of them singletons. Unfractionated whole blood served as the source for total RNA extraction. This clonotype was observed a few times. Germline CDR1 reads LGHNA; CDR2 reads YSLEER. The V gene lost 3 bases and the J gene lost 4 bases, with 25 bases spanning the gap. The CDR3 contains 19 residues.

Sample: whole blood. The V call is TRBV4-3, the J call TRBJ1-5; D perhaps matches TRBD1 (6 bases). The origin of this receptor is a human donor in good health. Some clones in this sample may be carry-over from other donors' samples. The CDR3 is CASSQPEGEVAFGNQPQHF. The CDR3 DNA sequence: TGCGCCAGCAGCCAGCCGGAGGGGGAGGTGGCATTCGGGAATCAGCCCCAGCATTTT.